These T cell receptor beta chains were read from a single sample in a study of blood T cells in healthy people across ages. TCRdb ran MiXCR on the 5' RACE reads and lists one entry per CDR3 protein. The table records some 1,800,000 distinct CDR3 sequences, about 39% of them present only once. The sample consisted of blood. All receptors derive from a human donor in good health. CDR3s include the opening cysteine and the closing phenylalanine or tryptophan. A D gene is named only where the DNA matches it firmly. Clone size appears in some rows only: once, few, many, or a class for an expanded clone.

TRBJ2-7 TRBD2 TRBV6-5 NA CASSYQRGYEQYF TGTGCCAGCAGTTACCAGCGGGGCTACGAGCAGTACTTC
TRBJ2-5 NA TRBV14 NA CASSQDWQDREQYF TGTGCCAGCAGCCAAGATTGGCAGGATCGAGAGCAGTACTTC
TRBJ2-5 NA TRBV7-2 few CASSLGRIQETQYF TGTGCCAGCAGCTTAGGACGCATCCAAGAGACCCAGTACTTC
TRBJ2-1 TRBD1 TRBV5-1 NA CASSLDGTGEGNEQFF TGCGCCAGCAGCTTGGACGGGACAGGGGAGGGAAATGAGCAGTTCTTC
TRBJ2-1 NA TRBV19 few CASSISPRQEQFF TGTGCCAGTAGTATAAGTCCTCGGCAGGAGCAGTTCTTC
TRBJ1-5 NA TRBV6-5 NA CASSYSSGGRWSQHF TGTGCCAGCAGTTACTCGTCCGGGGGCAGGTGGTCACAGCATTTT
TRBJ2-5 NA TRBV28 NA CASSPLGGGFQETQYF TGTGCCAGCAGTCCCCTTGGCGGGGGCTTTCAAGAGACCCAGTACTTC
TRBJ2-7 TRBD1 TRBV28 few CASRPGGYEQYF TGTGCCAGCAGGCCAGGGGGCTACGAGCAGTACTTC
TRBJ1-4 NA TRBV12-3/TRBV12-4 NA CASSLGHADGELFF TGTGCCAGCAGTTTGGGCCATGCGGATGGGGAACTGTTTTTT
TRBJ2-5 NA TRBV10-3 NA CATGRGAREETQYF TGTGCCACGGGCAGGGGCGCCAGGGAAGAGACCCAGTACTTC
TRBJ2-7 TRBD1 TRBV18 NA CASSSRQGEAEQYF TGTGCCAGCTCATCCCGACAGGGTGAGGCCGAGCAGTACTTC
TRBJ1-1 NA TRBV3-1 NA CASSPQGMGTEAFF TGTGCCAGCAGCCCCCAGGGGATGGGAACTGAAGCTTTCTTT
TRBJ2-1 NA TRBV5-1 few CASSSERASYNEQFF TGCGCCAGCAGCTCCGAGCGGGCGTCCTACAATGAGCAGTTCTTC
TRBJ1-6 NA TRBV4-3 NA CASSQLLPDRFSHSPLHF TGCGCCAGCAGCCAACTCCTTCCTGACAGGTTCTCGCATTCACCCCTCCACTTT
TRBJ2-3 NA TRBV7-3 few CASSLRGSNTDTQYF TGTGCCAGCAGCTTAAGGGGCAGTAACACAGATACGCAGTATTTT
TRBJ2-1 NA TRBV20-1 NA CSAGRWDNEQFF TGCAGTGCTGGGCGGTGGGACAATGAGCAGTTCTTC
TRBJ1-2 NA TRBV27 NA CANSPRRNYGYTF TGTGCCAACAGTCCAAGACGGAACTATGGCTACACCTTC
TRBJ1-1 NA TRBV7-2 NA CASSLALVNAEAFF TGTGCCAGCAGCTTAGCGCTGGTGAACGCTGAAGCTTTCTTT
TRBJ1-1 NA TRBV29-1 few CSVRTDLAIDTEAFF TGCAGCGTAAGGACAGACCTCGCGATAGACACTGAAGCTTTCTTT
TRBJ2-1 TRBD1 TRBV7-2 NA CASSLSSGQIDNEQFF TGTGCCAGCAGCTTATCCTCGGGACAGATAGACAATGAGCAGTTCTTC
TRBJ2-7 NA TRBV5-1 few CASSFLNRANLEEQYF TGCGCCAGCAGCTTCCTAAACAGGGCTAATCTGGAGGAGCAGTACTTC
TRBJ1-5 NA TRBV29-1 few CSVQGGNSNQPQHF TGCAGCGTTCAAGGGGGGAATAGCAATCAGCCCCAGCATTTT
TRBJ1-1 NA TRBV6-5 NA CASSRGDMNTEAFF TGTGCCAGCAGCCGAGGGGACATGAACACTGAAGCTTTCTTT
TRBJ2-1 NA TRBV25-1 NA CASSPDRSRSYNEQFF TGTGCCAGCAGTCCCGATAGGTCTAGGTCCTACAATGAGCAGTTCTTC
TRBJ2-1 TRBD2 TRBV6-6 once CASSYVALAGAEEQFF TGTGCCAGCAGTTACGTCGCACTAGCGGGGGCGGAGGAGCAGTTCTTC
TRBJ2-1 TRBD2 TRBV4-2 few CASSQDVGGAINEQFF TGTGCCAGCAGCCAAGATGTCGGGGGGGCCATCAATGAGCAGTTCTTC
TRBJ2-5 TRBD2 TRBV9 NA CASSVAAGRETQYF TGTGCCAGCAGCGTAGCAGCGGGGCGAGAGACCCAGTACTTC
TRBJ2-7 NA TRBV7-8 NA CASSLQGFHERYF TGTGCCAGCAGCCTTCAGGGGTTCCACGAGCGGTACTTC
TRBJ2-5 NA TRBV4-1 few CASSLIYGQSQETQYF TGCGCCAGCAGCCTGATTTATGGACAGTCCCAAGAGACCCAGTACTTC
TRBJ1-6 NA TRBV25-1 many CASSRQNSPLHF TGTGCCAGCAGTCGACAGAATTCACCCCTCCACTTT
TRBJ2-1 TRBD2 TRBV7-9 NA CASPPGGNEQFF TGTGCCAGCCCCCCGGGAGGCAATGAGCAGTTCTTC
TRBJ1-1 NA TRBV29-1 NA CSIEVSGTPNTEAFF TGCAGCATTGAAGTAAGCGGGACCCCGAACACTGAAGCTTTCTTT
TRBJ2-7 NA TRBV7-9 NA CASSGDISPYEQYF TGTGCCAGCAGCGGGGACATTTCTCCCTACGAGCAGTACTTC
TRBJ1-2 NA TRBV20-1 NA CSARLFIGSEDPFGYTF TGCAGTGCTAGACTCTTTATTGGGTCGGAGGATCCGTTTGGCTACACCTTC
TRBJ2-5 NA TRBV29-1 NA CSVESQGYGTQYF TGCAGCGTTGAGAGCCAGGGGTATGGGACCCAGTACTTC
TRBJ2-1 NA TRBV6-2/TRBV6-3 few CASSYFTHYNEQFF TGTGCCAGCAGTTACTTTACCCATTACAATGAGCAGTTCTTC
TRBJ2-7 NA TRBV6-1 few CASSEQGHYEQYF TGTGCCAGCAGTGAGCAAGGACATTACGAGCAGTACTTC
TRBJ2-7 NA TRBV11-1 NA CACSLDRISYEQYF TGTGCCTGCAGCTTAGACAGGATATCCTACGAGCAGTACTTC
TRBJ2-1 TRBD1 TRBV15 NA CATSRDRQGFNEQFF TGTGCCACCAGCAGAGACAGACAGGGCTTCAATGAGCAGTTCTTC
TRBJ1-4 NA TRBV12-3/TRBV12-4 NA CASRSGTRDEKLFF TGTGCCAGCAGGTCCGGGACACGAGATGAAAAACTGTTTTTT
TRBJ2-6 TRBD1 TRBV12-3/TRBV12-4 few CASSPRDRGGGANVLTF TGTGCCAGCAGTCCGAGGGACAGGGGAGGAGGGGCCAACGTCCTGACTTTC
TRBJ2-1 NA TRBV9 NA CASSDRRGTYNEQFF TGTGCCAGCAGCGACCGCAGGGGAACATACAATGAGCAGTTCTTC
TRBJ2-1 NA TRBV7-9 NA CASSVPGRGSYNEQFF TGTGCCAGCAGCGTACCTGGCCGGGGCTCCTACAATGAGCAGTTCTTC
TRBJ2-7 NA TRBV20-1 NA CSVSRASYEQYF TGCAGTGTCTCCAGGGCCTCCTACGAGCAGTACTTC
TRBJ2-3 NA TRBV20-1 NA CSARDSTRYTDTQYF TGCAGTGCTAGAGATTCGACACGATACACAGATACGCAGTATTTT
TRBJ1-2 NA TRBV2 once CASSPQAPYYGYTF TGTGCCAGCAGCCCCCAGGCTCCTTACTATGGCTACACCTTC
TRBJ2-7 TRBD2 TRBV5-6 NA CASSFKSAGGFYNEQYF TGTGCCAGCAGCTTCAAATCAGCGGGGGGGTTCTACAATGAGCAGTACTTC
TRBJ2-7 TRBD2 TRBV20-1 NA CSFLFGDGGVYEQYF TGCAGTTTCCTCTTCGGGGACGGGGGGGTCTACGAGCAGTACTTC
TRBJ2-7 TRBD1 TRBV20-1 NA CSASRTGHEQYF TGCAGTGCTAGCCGGACAGGGCACGAGCAGTACTTC
TRBJ2-6 NA TRBV5-1 NA CASVEGTGANVLTF TGCGCCAGCGTGGAGGGAACTGGGGCCAACGTCCTGACTTTC
TRBJ2-7 TRBD2 TRBV12-3/TRBV12-4 NA CAGSSLAGRNEQYF TGTGCCGGCAGTTCTCTAGCGGGGCGGAACGAGCAGTACTTC
TRBJ2-1 NA TRBV20-1 few CSAVSSRVRAEPYNEQFF TGCAGTGCTGTTTCGAGCAGGGTTAGAGCTGAGCCCTACAATGAGCAGTTCTTC
TRBJ2-1 TRBD1 TRBV6-2/TRBV6-3 few CASRKQGVSSYNEQFF TGTGCCAGCAGAAAACAGGGGGTTAGCTCCTACAATGAGCAGTTCTTC
TRBJ2-7 NA TRBV28 few CASTISALGEQYF TGTGCCAGCACCATCTCGGCCTTGGGCGAGCAGTACTTC